These T cell receptor beta chains were read from a single sample in a study of blood T cell repertoires in COVID-19. Method: immunoSEQ multiplex PCR; TCRdb's copy keeps in-frame clones and lacks some. The sample has over 400,000 clones; roughly 89% are singletons. The sequencing sample was made of peripheral blood. These receptors were obtained from a woman in her 30s with active or convalescent COVID-19. CDR3s include the opening cysteine and the closing phenylalanine or tryptophan. A D gene is named only where the DNA matches it firmly. Clone size is not always given. Where it is, it says once, few, many or a class for expanded clones.

-	-	TRBJ2-2	TRBV19	TGTGCCAGCCGCACGGGACTGACTAACACCGGGGAGCTGTTTTTT	CASRTGLTNTGELFF
-	TRBD1	TRBJ1-2	TRBV2	TGTGCCAGCAGGGCCGGGACAGGGGGTTCGTTTGCTCCCTATGGCTACACCTTC	CASRAGTGGSFAPYGYTF
-	-	TRBJ1-5	TRBV19	TGTGCCAGTAGTCAGACAGGCCGCAGCAATCAGCCCCAGCATTTT	CASSQTGRSNQPQHF
-	TRBD1	TRBJ2-5	TRBV11-2	TGTGCCAGCAGCCCGACAGGGGGGGATCAAGAGACCCAGTACTTC	CASSPTGGDQETQYF
-	-	TRBJ1-1	TRBV5-1	TGCGCCAGCAGCTTGGCTTCTGGGGGCATGAACACTGAAGCTTTCTTT	CASSLASGGMNTEAFF
-	-	TRBJ2-5	TRBV19	TGTGCCAGTAGTATTCCTAGCAGACAAGAGACCCAGTACTTC	CASSIPSRQETQYF
-	TRBD1	TRBJ1-2	TRBV2	TGTGCCAGCAGTGATCCACAGGGGGCGAACTATGGCTACACCTTC	CASSDPQGANYGYTF
-	-	TRBJ1-2	TRBV15	TGTGCCACCAGCAGAGAGTCGACTATGAACTATGGCTACACCTTC	CATSRESTMNYGYTF
-	-	TRBJ1-3	TRBV3-1/TRBV3-2	TGTGCCAGCAGCCAAGATTCAGGTTCCTCTGGAAACACCATATATTTT	CASSQDSGSSGNTIYF
-	-	TRBJ2-5	TRBV5-1	TGCGCCAGCAGCTTGATGGGCGCAACAGGCCAAGAGACCCAGTACTTC	CASSLMGATGQETQYF
-	TRBD2	TRBJ2-3	TRBV18	TGTGCCAGCTCACCAACTAGCGGGGGGGCAGATACGCAGTATTTT	CASSPTSGGADTQYF
-	-	TRBJ2-1	TRBV28	TGTGCCAGCAGTTCACCCTCCGTGCGGGGTTGGGGGTACAATGAGCAGTTCTTC	CASSSPSVRGWGYNEQFF
-	TRBD1	TRBJ1-2	TRBV9	TGTGCCAGCAGCGTAGAAGGGACAGCCTATGGCTACACCTTC	CASSVEGTAYGYTF
-	-	TRBJ1-1	TRBV5-1	TGCGCCAGCAGCTTGGAAGGACAAGTGAACACTGAAGCTTTCTTT	CASSLEGQVNTEAFF
-	TRBD2	TRBJ2-7	TRBV3-1/TRBV3-2	TGTGCCAGCAGCCAAGCGCGGGGGGGCCCCTACGAGCAGTACTTC	CASSQARGGPYEQYF
-	TRBD1	TRBJ2-1	TRBV24-1	TGTGCCACCAGAGGACAGGGAGGAAATGAGCAGTTCTTC	CATRGQGGNEQFF
-	TRBD2	TRBJ2-3	TRBV10-1	TGCGCCAGCAGTGACCGGCGGTTAGCGGGGGATGGGGATACGCAGTATTTT	CASSDRRLAGDGDTQYF
-	-	TRBJ1-6	TRBV6-5	TGTGCCAGCAGTTACTCAGCAGACTTTAATTCACCCCTCCACTTT	CASSYSADFNSPLHF
-	-	TRBJ1-5	TRBV27	TGTGCCAGCAGCCCCGGCTGGGGGGGGTATCAGCCCCAGCATTTT	CASSPGWGGYQPQHF
-	-	TRBJ2-3	TRBV3-1/TRBV3-2	TGTGCCAGCAGCCAAGGACAGTTTAGGACAGATACGCAGTATTTT	CASSQGQFRTDTQYF
-	-	TRBJ2-6	TRBV6-5	TGTGCCAGCAGGCCCCCCGGGGCTGGGGCCAACGTCCTGACTTTC	CASRPPGAGANVLTF
few	TRBD1	TRBJ2-7	TRBV5-4	TGTGCCAGCAGTCCTTATCTAGGGACAGGCCGAACCTACGAGCAGTACTTC	CASSPYLGTGRTYEQYF
-	-	TRBJ2-3	TRBV5-8	TGTGCCAGCAGCTCCCGCCGGGGTGATACGCAGTATTTT	CASSSRRGDTQYF
few	-	TRBJ2-3	TRBV29-1	TGCAGCGTTGAAGACCGACAGACAGATACGCAGTATTTT	CSVEDRQTDTQYF
-	-	TRBJ2-5	TRBV1	TGCACCAGCAGTCGACCTAGCGGCCTCGAGGAGACCCAGTACTTC	CTSSRPSGLEETQYF